A selection of T cell receptor beta chains follows, all from one sample in a study of PD-1 blockade in classical Hodgkin lymphoma. TCRdb's copy holds only in-frame clones and misses some; the assay was immunoSEQ multiplex PCR. The sample records more than 90,000 clones, roughly 91% being singletons. The sample here was peripheral blood mononuclear cells (PBMCs), taken before the second cycle of nivolumab. Every receptor here comes from a human donor with classical Hodgkin lymphoma. CDR3s include the opening cysteine and the closing phenylalanine or tryptophan. Fields, in order: V gene, J gene, CDR3 protein.

v_call: TRBV28
j_call: TRBJ2-2
cdr3_aa: CATYSGGDTGELFF

v_call: TRBV27
j_call: TRBJ1-5
cdr3_aa: CASRRLLGNQPQHF

v_call: TRBV19
j_call: TRBJ1-2
cdr3_aa: CASTLGGGNGYTF

v_call: TRBV5-1
j_call: TRBJ2-6
cdr3_aa: CASTGQVSGANVLTF

v_call: TRBV21-1
j_call: TRBJ2-4
cdr3_aa: CASSNFRWAAGLAKNIQYF

v_call: TRBV19
j_call: TRBJ2-1
cdr3_aa: CASSLLRVRDRANNEQFF

v_call: TRBV7-7
j_call: TRBJ2-5
cdr3_aa: CASSLAGGQETQYF

v_call: TRBV7-2
j_call: TRBJ1-2
cdr3_aa: CASSLGTVYYGYTF

v_call: TRBV2
j_call: TRBJ2-7
cdr3_aa: CASTDVTGTTSYEQYF

v_call: TRBV5-4
j_call: TRBJ2-3
cdr3_aa: CASSPVTPSTDTQYF

v_call: TRBV5-8
j_call: TRBJ1-5
cdr3_aa: CASSLDRAHQPQHF

v_call: TRBV10-3
j_call: TRBJ2-7
cdr3_aa: CAISESSTRTSTYEQYF

v_call: TRBV20-1
j_call: TRBJ1-1
cdr3_aa: CSSSGVTEAFF

v_call: TRBV6-1
j_call: TRBJ2-5
cdr3_aa: CASSEGTSGLQETQYF

v_call: TRBV27
j_call: TRBJ2-7
cdr3_aa: CASSLFGTAKSSYEQYF

v_call: TRBV20-1
j_call: TRBJ1-2
cdr3_aa: CRTEGLGGYTF

v_call: TRBV5-1
j_call: TRBJ2-1
cdr3_aa: CASSPGVGGPYNEQFF

v_call: TRBV5-6
j_call: TRBJ1-5
cdr3_aa: CASSLSPHQPQHF

v_call: TRBV5-8
j_call: TRBJ2-3
cdr3_aa: CASSLHGLYTDTQYF

v_call: TRBV6-5
j_call: TRBJ1-2
cdr3_aa: CASSYSTGLFNYGYTF

v_call: TRBV19
j_call: TRBJ2-5
cdr3_aa: CASSILAGAHEETQYF

v_call: TRBV7-9
j_call: TRBJ1-5
cdr3_aa: CASSLEGGGNQPQHF

v_call: TRBV28
j_call: TRBJ1-1
cdr3_aa: CASSLGGDTEAFF

v_call: TRBV29-1
j_call: TRBJ1-2
cdr3_aa: CSVEDPGANYGYTF

v_call: TRBV9
j_call: TRBJ2-7
cdr3_aa: CASSVGSGGSYEQYF

v_call: TRBV9
j_call: TRBJ1-5
cdr3_aa: CASSATDGGGQPQHF

v_call: TRBV7-9
j_call: TRBJ2-7
cdr3_aa: CASTPGGYEQYF

v_call: TRBV27
j_call: TRBJ2-7
cdr3_aa: CASSFQGNTYEQYF

v_call: TRBV5-5
j_call: TRBJ1-6
cdr3_aa: CASSLGAGSPLHF

v_call: TRBV19
j_call: TRBJ1-2
cdr3_aa: CATDLGQGSYGYTF

v_call: TRBV4-2
j_call: TRBJ2-5
cdr3_aa: CASSQDSGFGETQYF

v_call: TRBV9
j_call: TRBJ1-1
cdr3_aa: CASTTHGDPEGEAFF

v_call: TRBV19
j_call: TRBJ2-4
cdr3_aa: CASSLPPGKNIQYF